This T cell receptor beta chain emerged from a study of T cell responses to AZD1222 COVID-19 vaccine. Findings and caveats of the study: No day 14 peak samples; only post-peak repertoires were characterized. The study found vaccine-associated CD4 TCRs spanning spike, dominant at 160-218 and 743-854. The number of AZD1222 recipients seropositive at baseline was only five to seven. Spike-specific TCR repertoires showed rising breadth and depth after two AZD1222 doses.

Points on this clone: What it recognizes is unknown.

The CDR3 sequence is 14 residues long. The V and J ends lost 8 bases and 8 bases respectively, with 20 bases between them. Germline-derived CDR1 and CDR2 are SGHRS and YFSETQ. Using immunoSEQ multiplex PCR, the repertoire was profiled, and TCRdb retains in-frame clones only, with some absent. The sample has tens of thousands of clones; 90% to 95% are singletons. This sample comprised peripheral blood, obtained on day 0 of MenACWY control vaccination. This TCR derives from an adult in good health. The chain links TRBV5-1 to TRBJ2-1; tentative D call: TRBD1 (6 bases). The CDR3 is CASTKGVGRDEQFF. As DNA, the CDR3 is TGCGCCAGTACAAAGGGGGTGGGGCGAGATGAGCAGTTCTTC.